What follows are 10 T cell receptor beta chains derived from one specimen sequenced in a study of blood T cells in healthy people across ages. Primed by a sample-barcoded 5' primer and a J-beta primer mix, a second PCR proceeded for 7 to 11 cycles. TCRdb re-called the 5' RACE reads with MiXCR, one entry per CDR3 protein. Of around 1.1 million distinct CDR3 sequences listed, more than 30% are singletons. The sample consisted of blood. All receptors derive from a man aged 18-30 years in good health.

The genes are TRBV28 and TRBJ1-1; D remains ambiguous. Germline CDR1 is MDHEN and CDR2 is SYDVKM. V was clipped by 6 bases and J by 5 bases, with 13 bases between them. The CDR3 is made up of 13 amino acids. CDR3 DNA sequence: TGTGCCAGCAGGCCCCCTTCAGATACTGAAGCTTTCTTT. It specifies CASRPPSDTEAFF.

The V and J genes are TRBV6-1 and TRBJ2-1, with a possible D match to TRBD1 (6 bases). Germline assignment: CDR1 MNHNS and CDR2 SASEGT. Deletions cut 2 bases from V and 0 bases from J, with 8 bases between. This CDR3 region has 15 residues. The CDR3: CASSEWGPSYNEQFF. The CDR3 coding sequence is TGTGCCAGCAGTGAATGGGGGCCCTCCTACAATGAGCAGTTCTTC.

The sample holds one count of this clonotype. The chain uses TRBV4-1 and TRBJ1-3; D is uncertain. The CDR3 runs to 13 residues. Trimming took 1 base from V and 8 from J, leaving 9 bases between them. From germline, CDR1 is MGHRA and CDR2 YSYEKL. The CDR3 spells CASSQGREDTIYF. CDR3 bases: TGCGCCAGCAGCCAAGGGAGGGAAGACACCATATATTTT.

The V and J genes are TRBV11-3 and TRBJ2-1; D possibly corresponds to TRBD1 (6 bases). CDR1 and CDR2 (germline): SGHNT, YENEEA. The V gene lost 5 bases and the J gene lost 5 bases, with 16 bases spanning the gap. CDR3 size: 15 residues. CDR3 sequence reads: CASSPLGTRDNEQFF. CDR3 bases: TGTGCCAGCAGCCCCCTAGGGACAAGAGACAATGAGCAGTTCTTC.

This chain joins TRBV20-1 and TRBJ1-1, with D unresolved. V was pared by 3 bases and J by 0 bases, with 5 bases between. The CDR3 is made up of 12 amino acids. CDR1 and CDR2 from the germline V gene are DFQATT and SNEGSKA (reference sequence). CDR3: CSASLVNTEAFF. The CDR3 DNA reads TGCAGTGCTAGCTTGGTGAACACTGAAGCTTTCTTT.

This clonotype has more than one count but fewer than ten. The rearrangement uses TRBV11-2 and TRBJ1-2; 7 nucleotides match TRBD1. V was clipped by 3 bases and J by 4 bases; unmatched bases: 2. This CDR3 contains 13 residues. Germline CDR1 reads SGHAT; CDR2 reads FQNNGV. In DNA, the CDR3 is TGTGCCAGCAGCTTGTGGGACAGCTATGGCTACACCTTC. Its protein is CASSLWDSYGYTF.

The chain carries TRBV6-2 or TRBV6-3 and TRBJ1-1; 7 bases are shared with TRBD1. CDR1 and CDR2 from the germline V gene are MNHEY and SVGEGT. The CDR3 is 14 amino acids. J was trimmed by 5 bases and V by 4 bases; bases with no gene match: 7. The CDR3 loop reads CASSFDRARTEAFF. DNA of the CDR3: TGTGCCAGCAGTTTCGACAGGGCAAGAACTGAAGCTTTCTTT.

The V gene is TRBV29-1, the J gene TRBJ2-1; maybe TRBD2 (7 bases). The CDR3 consists of 14 residues. V lost 3 bases, J lost 7 bases, and 16 bases lay in between. The germline V gene has CDR1 SQVTM and CDR2 ANQGSEA. CDR3: CSVERAGAQNEQFF. CDR3 DNA sequence: TGCAGCGTTGAGAGGGCGGGGGCCCAAAATGAGCAGTTCTTC.

V and J are TRBV6-1 and TRBJ2-5; TRBD1 is a possible D gene (6 bases). The V gene lost 4 bases and the J gene lost 4 bases, with 13 bases spanning the gap. Germline V gene lookup returns CDR1 MNHNS and CDR2 SASEGT. The CDR3 is 14 amino acids. CDR3 in amino acids: CASSVWGRGETQYF. The CDR3 nucleotides are TGTGCCAGCAGTGTGTGGGGCAGGGGAGAGACCCAGTACTTC.

This clonotype has a handful of counts. J is TRBJ1-5 and V is TRBV2; the D is unclear. The CDR3 has 19 residues. CDR1 SNHLY and CDR2 FYNNEI come from the germline V gene. The germline V and J ends were trimmed by 1 base and 1 base, with 20 bases remaining between them. The chain's CDR3 is CASSEGGRAVSYSNQPQHF. The CDR3 coding sequence is TGTGCCAGCAGTGAAGGGGGTAGGGCGGTATCCTACAGCAATCAGCCCCAGCATTTT.